This T cell receptor (beta chain) was recovered during a study of early T cells in non-severe SARS-CoV-2 infection (dated by TCRdb to the early 2020s). Broadly, across the study: TCR sequencing used bulk RNA from unsorted whole blood, so alpha and beta chains could not be paired.

In regard to this clonotype: What antigen it recognizes has not been identified. One base away there is no much larger clone; base qualities are not given.

A case-control design nested within a healthcare worker cohort in London, UK, was used, with weekly nasopharyngeal swab PCR tests and blood sampling performed. Healthcare workers were enrolled in the week of the UK lockdown, from 23 to 31 March 2020, and were followed every week for up to roughly 16 weeks. Looking up the germline V gene yields CDR1 MRHNA and CDR2 SNTAGT. The junction carries 5 bases between V and J, which are trimmed by 2 bases and 2 bases respectively. Including cysteine and phenylalanine, the CDR3 has 13 amino acids. Only the CDR3 region is kept as DNA, spanning 39 bases read in frame from base 1. The protocol used for the library was 5' RACE. Sequencing was carried out with a NextSeq 500. To correct for sequencing error and PCR bias, the TCR library protocol tagged individual cDNA molecules with unique molecular identifiers. Both TCR alpha and beta chains were sequenced, and tight co-correlation was observed between alpha and beta sequence abundances in each sample. As for the original processing: Decombinator V4 was used to perform V gene, J gene and CDR3 annotation of TCR sequences. Expanded TCRs were defined as changing significantly between any two time points under a Poisson model with p below 0.0001. TCR abundances were normalised to the total number of TCRs sequenced per sample and were expressed as counts per million. MAIT TCRs were defined by TRAV1-2 paired with TRAJ12, TRAJ20 or TRAJ33, and iNKT TCRs by TRAV10 paired with TRAJ18. VDJdb, accessed on 1 November 2021, was searched for TCRs annotated for CMV, EBV and SARS-CoV-2, and TCRs annotated for more than one antigen were excluded. TCRdb reanalyzed the raw reads on its own, using fastp at Q25 for trimming and MiXCR for clone calling, and kept in-frame beta chains. Identical CDR3 proteins give one entry, which carries the most common genes and DNA. These V and J calls rely on TCRdb rather than the paper's analysis. For this sample there are approximately 62,000 distinct CDR3 sequences; about an eighth appear just once. Around 4.5% of the sample lies in the top ten.

Findings and caveats that apply to the study as a whole: VDJdb matching was skewed toward anti-spike CD8 responses, so virus-specific expansions were likely underestimated and private and CD4 specificities were missed.

This TCR was sampled from an adult who was a healthcare worker with PCR-confirmed SARS-CoV-2 infection or an uninfected control (not recorded which). The specimen was whole blood. Here the chain combines TRBV6-4 and TRBJ2-3; the D gene cannot be named for sure. The CDR3 loop reads CASSDADTDTQYF. Here is the DNA: TGTGCCAGCAGTGACGCGGACACAGATACGCAGTATTTT.